One and the same sample provided the 10 T cell receptor beta chains below, sequenced in a study of blood T cell repertoires in COVID-19. The method was immunoSEQ multiplex PCR; TCRdb's version includes in-frame clones alone and lacks a portion of them. Of 80,000 to 95,000 clones in the sample, 75% to 90% were seen once. The material sequenced was peripheral blood. These receptors originate from a man aged 50-59 years with active or convalescent COVID-19.

The rearrangement uses TRBV5-1 and TRBJ1-4; 8 bases match TRBD1. The germline V gene encodes CDR1 SGHRS and CDR2 YFSETQ. The CDR3 has 18 amino acids. Trimming removed 4 bases from V and 5 bases from J; junction bases left unmatched: 16. The DNA of the CDR3 is TGCGCCAGCAGCGTCGGGACAGGAGCAAAAGTGAGGAATGAAAAACTGTTTTTT. Protein: CASSVGTGAKVRNEKLFF.

The chain has TRBV6-1 and TRBJ1-1; 12 bases line up with TRBD1. Germline CDR1 is MNHNS and CDR2 is SASEGT. With 3 bases clipped from V and 10 bases from J, the junction kept 9 bases outside the gene matches. The CDR3 is 15 amino acids. CDR3 DNA: TGTGCCAGCAGTGAGCGAGGGACAGGGGGCGCGAGAGCTTTCTTT. It codes for CASSERGTGGARAFF.

The genes are TRBV19 and TRBJ2-6, with 7 bases lining up with TRBD1. CDR1 and CDR2 (germline): LNHDA, SQIVND (reference sequence). The V segment lost 0 bases and the J segment 0 bases; nucleotides outside the gene matches: 8. The CDR3 length is 19 residues. The CDR3 DNA reads TGTGCCAGTAGTATAGAGGCCAGGGGGTCCCTCTCTGGGGCCAACGTCCTGACTTTC. It is translated as CASSIEARGSLSGANVLTF.

The rearrangement links TRBV11-2 to TRBJ1-4, with TRBD1 matching 8 bases. J was trimmed by 8 bases and V by 5 bases; bases with no gene match: 4. CDR1 is SGHAT, CDR2 FQNNGV, per germline. This CDR3 region has 13 residues. The CDR3 coding sequence is TGTGCCAGCAGCATGGACAGGGACGAAAAACTGTTTTTT. Its translation is CASSMDRDEKLFF.

The chain is built from TRBV28 and TRBJ1-2; D gene ambiguous. This CDR3 comprises 14 residues. Germline loops: CDR1 MDHEN, CDR2 SYDVKM. V shed 2 bases and J shed 2 bases, with 9 bases lying between them. Here the CDR3 DNA reads TGTGCCAGCAGTTTAAGTCGGGTGAACTATGGCTACACCTTC. As protein: CASSLSRVNYGYTF.

As to this clone: A junction boundary mismatches the germline segment, possibly from a read error. The rearrangement uses TRBV14 and TRBJ2-4; the match to TRBD2 covers 11 bases. CDR1 is SGHDN and CDR2 is FVKESK in the germline V gene. CDR3 length: 16 residues. CDR3 nucleotide sequence: TGTGCCAGCACGACTAGCGGGATGGGTGCCACAAACATTCAGTACTTC. This encodes CASTTSGMGATNIQYF. Together with reference TRBV14 and TRBJ2-4, the CDR3 gives the full variable domain: EAGVTQFPSHSVIEKGQTVTLRCDPISGHDNLYWYRRVMGKEIKFLLHFVKESKQDESGMPNNRFLAERTGGTYSTLKVQPAELEDSGVYFCASTTSGMGATNIQYFGAGTRLSVL.

This clone was found a few times. The rearrangement links TRBV11-2 to TRBJ1-6; 11 nucleotides match TRBD1. Germline values: CDR1 SGHAT, CDR2 FQNNGV. V shed 6 bases and J 10 bases; nucleotides not matched to a gene: 8. This CDR3 comprises 15 residues. The CDR3 loop is CASSSAGQGGSPLHF. The CDR3 bases are TGTGCCAGCAGTTCAGCGGGACAGGGGGGGTCACCCCTCCACTTT. Based on the CDR3 plus reference TRBV11-2 and TRBJ1-6, the full variable domain is EAGVAQSPRYKIIEKRQSVAFWCNPISGHATLYWYQQILGQGPKLLIQFQNNGVVDDSQLPKDRFSAERLKGVDSTLKIQPAKLEDSAVYLCASSSAGQGGSPLHFGNGTRLTVT.

Written as DNA, the CDR3 is TGTGCCAGCAGCTTAGCCGGACTAGCCGCCTACGAGCAGTACTTC. Its protein is CASSLAGLAAYEQYF. The chain carries TRBV11-2 and TRBJ2-7, with 8 positions matching TRBD2. Germline lookup yields CDR1 SGHAT and CDR2 FQNNGV. The trim removed 1 base at V and 2 bases at J, leaving 4 bases unmatched. CDR3 length: 15 amino acids.

The chain couples TRBV30 to TRBJ2-5, with TRBD2 matching 12 bases. Germline V CDR1 and CDR2: GTSNPN, SVGIG (reference sequence). With 1 base clipped from V and 10 bases from J, the junction kept 10 bases outside the gene matches. This CDR3 contains 15 residues. CDR3 DNA: TGTGCCTGGAGTGGCGGGCTAGCGGGAGGGGGGAGCCAGTACTTC. This encodes CAWSGGLAGGGSQYF.

In this sample, this clone is medium-sized (0.01 to 0.1%). In the same sample, other DNA sequences code for this CDR3. The chain is built from TRBV9 and TRBJ2-2; 7 positions agree with TRBD2. This CDR3 region has 15 residues. Germline trimming cut 4 bases from V and 5 bases from J; bases unmatched to any gene: 8. The V gene's germline CDR1 is SGDLS and CDR2 YYNGEE. CDR3 DNA sequence: TGTGCCAGCAGCCCTGAGACGGGGGGAACCGGGGAGCTGTTTTTT. It yields the protein CASSPETGGTGELFF.